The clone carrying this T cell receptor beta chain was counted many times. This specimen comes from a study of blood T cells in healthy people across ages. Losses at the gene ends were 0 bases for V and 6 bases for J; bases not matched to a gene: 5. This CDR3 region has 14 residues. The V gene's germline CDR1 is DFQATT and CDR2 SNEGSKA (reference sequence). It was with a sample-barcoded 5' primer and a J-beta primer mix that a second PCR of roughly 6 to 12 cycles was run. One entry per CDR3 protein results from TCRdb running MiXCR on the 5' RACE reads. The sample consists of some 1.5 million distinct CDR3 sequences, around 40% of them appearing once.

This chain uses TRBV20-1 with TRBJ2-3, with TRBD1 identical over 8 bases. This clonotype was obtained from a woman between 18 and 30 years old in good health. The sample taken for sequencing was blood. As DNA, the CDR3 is TGCAGTGCTAGAGACAGGGGGCGCGGTGATACGCAGTATTTT. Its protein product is CSARDRGRGDTQYF.